This entry is about one T cell receptor beta chain. The data belong to a study of blood T cell repertoires in COVID-19. Study-wide context: COVID-19 samples, acute and convalescent, were from the United States, Italy and Spain. Sample material is recorded as cDNA or gDNA derived from T cells, B-cell-depleted T cells, or PBMCs.

V was cut by 5 bases and J by 4 bases, with 12 bases left in between. The CDR3 has 13 amino acids. The Seattle patients, enrolled during active infection, were followed longitudinally. Repertoires were generated with immunoSEQ multiplex PCR, while TCRdb's copy carries only in-frame clones and drops some. In the table there are approximately 140,000 clones, 80% to 90% of which are singletons. The V gene is TRBV12-3 or TRBV12-4, the J gene TRBJ2-7, with a weak D call TRBD1 (6 bases). The specimen sequenced was peripheral blood. The clonotype comes from a woman aged 55-69 years with COVID-19, enrolled during active disease. The CDR3 nucleotides read TGTGCCAGCAGTCCCACAGGGTTTTACGAGCAGTACTTC. Its translation: CASSPTGFYEQYF.